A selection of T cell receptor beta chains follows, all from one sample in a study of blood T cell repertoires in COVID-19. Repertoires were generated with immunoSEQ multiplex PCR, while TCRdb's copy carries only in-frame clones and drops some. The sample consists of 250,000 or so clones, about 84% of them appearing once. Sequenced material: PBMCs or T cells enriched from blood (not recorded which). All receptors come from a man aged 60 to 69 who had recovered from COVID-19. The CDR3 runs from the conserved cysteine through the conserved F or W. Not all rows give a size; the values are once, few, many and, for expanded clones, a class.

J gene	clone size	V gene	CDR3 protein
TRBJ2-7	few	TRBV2	CASTPRDWNSYEQYF
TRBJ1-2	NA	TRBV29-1	CSVDQQGRIGYTF
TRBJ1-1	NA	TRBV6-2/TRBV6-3	CASSTDRVKAFF
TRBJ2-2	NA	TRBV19	CASSIRQGNTGELFF
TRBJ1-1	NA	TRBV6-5	CASSYLVADITEAFF
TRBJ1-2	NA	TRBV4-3	CASSQGARGAGYTF
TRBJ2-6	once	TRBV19	CASSIVLGQGPFSGANVLTF
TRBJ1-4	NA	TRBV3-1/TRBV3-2	CASSLFGEKLFF
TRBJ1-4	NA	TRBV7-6	CASSWGQGSNEKLFF
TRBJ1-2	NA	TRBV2	CASSTGFFYGYTF
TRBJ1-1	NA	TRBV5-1	CASSFGSGGNTEAFF
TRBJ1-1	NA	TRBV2	CASSSTPNTEAFF
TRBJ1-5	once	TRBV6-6	CASSYSMGARDQPQHF
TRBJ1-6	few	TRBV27	CASSPWDRNSPLHF
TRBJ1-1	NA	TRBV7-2	CASSLTGFTEAFF
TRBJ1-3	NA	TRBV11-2	CASSRQGNPGNTIYF
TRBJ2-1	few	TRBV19	CASRTGIQPYNEQFF
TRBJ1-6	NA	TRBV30	CAWSANRGDSPLHF
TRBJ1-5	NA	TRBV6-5	CASRDGGYSNQPQHF
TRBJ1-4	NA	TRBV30	CAWSVSNEKLFF
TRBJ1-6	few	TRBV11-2	CASSFLGGSDNSPLHF
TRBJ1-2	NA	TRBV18	CASSPTQDYGYTF
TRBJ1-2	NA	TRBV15	CATSNGQGANYGYTF
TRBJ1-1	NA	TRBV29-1	CSVEEIRTEAFF
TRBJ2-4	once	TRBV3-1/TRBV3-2	CASSPLAGGSKNIQYF
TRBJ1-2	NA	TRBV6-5	CASSYPGSNYGYTF